This TCR beta chain comes out of a study of cytomegalovirus exposure and HLA in healthy donors. General study results and limits: Most TCR sequences proved rare, with some public TCRs found in many donors. It was reported that the classifier diagnosed cytomegalovirus status with high specificity and sensitivity in both the original and validation cohorts. Confirmation was obtained in vitro that a few CMV-associated chains are specific for CMV antigens.

Repertoires were generated with immunoSEQ multiplex PCR, while TCRdb's copy carries only in-frame clones and drops some. The sample consists of about 150,000 clones, approximately 86% of them appearing once. V was trimmed by 5 bases and J by 9 bases, leaving 20 bases between them. The CDR3 is 15 residues long. Germline assignment: CDR1 SEHNR and CDR2 FQNEAQ (reference sequence). As to this clone: The antigen is unknown.

This receptor was taken from a young man in good health and CMV-seropositive. V and J are TRBV7-9 and TRBJ2-1; the D gene is possibly TRBD1 (6 bases). Sequencing was performed on PBMCs. This CDR3 reads CASSEGHVLGGEQFF. The CDR3 coding sequence is TGTGCCAGCAGCGAGGGACACGTGCTAGGGGGTGAGCAGTTCTTC.